The 11 T cell receptor beta chains below all came from one sample that was sequenced in a study of metastatic and nonmetastatic thyroid tumors. TCRdb used MiXCR to call clones anew from the PCR reads. The sample lists about 7,300 clones, under 30% seen once, with 15% to 20% in the top ten. Patients underwent thyroid surgery, and none had received any treatment before it. The source material was tumor tissue. These receptors were collected from a female donor with papillary thyroid cancer or a benign thyroid nodule (not recorded which). Some clones in this sample may be carry-over from other donors' samples.

The chain is built from TRBV20-1 and TRBJ2-5; D remains unclear. V gave up 1 base and J gave up 2 bases, with 8 bases separating them. The germline gives CDR1 DFQATT, CDR2 SNEGSKA (reference sequence). This CDR3 spans 13 amino acids. The CDR3 nucleotides read TGCAGTGCTAGAGTGAACTGGCAAGAGACCCAGTACTTC. It specifies CSARVNWQETQYF.

DNA of the CDR3: TGTGCCAGCAGGGGGACAGGGGCCTCCAAAGAGACCCAGTACTTC. Translated: CASRGTGASKETQYF. The chain has TRBV6-1 and TRBJ2-5; 10 nucleotides line up with TRBD1. Germline V gene lookup returns CDR1 MNHNS and CDR2 SASEGT. The CDR3 is 15 residues long. The J segment lost 3 bases and the V segment lost 6 bases, leaving 7 bases of the junction unmatched.

This clone showed up just a few times. The V gene is TRBV12-3 or TRBV12-4, the J gene TRBJ2-7; D is unclear. The CDR3 is made up of 12 amino acids. V dropped 4 bases and J dropped 1 base, with 5 bases sitting between them. CDR3 amino acids: CASSSLSYEQYF. The CDR3 DNA is TGTGCCAGCAGTTCGCTTTCCTACGAGCAGTACTTC.

This chain links TRBV20-1 with TRBJ1-2, with 7 bases identical to TRBD1. V lost 0 bases to trimming and J lost 7 bases; unmatched junction nucleotides: 11. Germline V CDR1 and CDR2: DFQATT, SNEGSKA (reference sequence). The CDR3 runs to 15 residues. As DNA, the CDR3 is TGCAGTGCTAGAGATACCTCAGACAGGGAGAGTGGCTACACCTTC. Translated, it gives CSARDTSDRESGYTF.

By frequency in the sample, this clone is medium-sized. V gene TRBV5-6 combines with J gene TRBJ2-7; 12 bases agree with TRBD2. Germline CDR1 is SGHDT and CDR2 is YYEEEE. CDR3 size: 16 residues. V was clipped by 5 bases and J by 0 bases; unmatched bases: 6. DNA of the CDR3: TGTGCCAGCAGATCCGGACTAGCGGGGCTCTCCTACGAGCAGTACTTC. Translated, it gives CASRSGLAGLSYEQYF.

The rearrangement uses TRBV12-3 or TRBV12-4 and TRBJ1-1, with D unclear. The CDR3 runs to 14 residues. V was shortened by 1 base and J by 3 bases, with 9 bases between the two germline ends. This CDR3 reads CASSLGTRDTEAFF. Here the CDR3 DNA reads TGTGCCAGCAGTTTAGGGACGCGGGACACTGAAGCTTTCTTT.

The V and J genes are TRBV5-6 and TRBJ1-4; the match to TRBD1 covers 9 bases. The germline gives CDR1 SGHDT, CDR2 YYEEEE. The CDR3 covers 15 residues. Trimming cost V 0 bases and J 6 bases; bases outside gene matches: 3. The CDR3 sequence is CASSLVGDRDEKLFF. The CDR3 DNA follows: TGTGCCAGCAGCTTGGTAGGGGACAGGGATGAAAAACTGTTTTTT.

The gene calls are TRBV7-9 and TRBJ2-2, with TRBD2 matching over 9 bases. Unmatched junction bases numbered 4, after V lost 5 bases and J lost 6 bases. Germline lookup yields CDR1 SEHNR and CDR2 FQNEAQ (reference sequence). This CDR3 spans 14 amino acids. As DNA, the CDR3 is TGTGCCAGCAGCCCCAGCGGGGGGTCCGGGGAGCTGTTTTTT. Protein sequence: CASSPSGGSGELFF.

This clone was seen at least ten times. A read error may explain this, as a much larger clone is one base away. The same CDR3 arises from other DNA sequences in this sample as well. The chain has TRBV9 and TRBJ2-1; no clear D. Germline V gene sequence: CDR1 SGDLS, CDR2 YYNGEE. The CDR3 contains 12 residues. CDR3 coding DNA: TGTGCCAGCAGCGGGTCCTACAACGAGCAGTTCTTC. It encodes CASSGSYNEQFF.

This clone was seen many times. This chain's CDR3 is CASSQGRAQGRGNYGYTF. The CDR3 DNA reads TGTGCCAGCAGCCAAGGCCGAGCTCAGGGGAGAGGAAACTATGGCTACACCTTC. The gene calls are TRBV3-1 and TRBJ1-2; D is perhaps TRBD1 (6 bases). The CDR3 covers 18 residues. With 1 base removed from V and 2 bases from J, the gap between germline ends came to 20 bases. Germline values: CDR1 LGHDT, CDR2 YNNKEL (reference sequence).

The V and J genes are TRBV27 and TRBJ1-5, with a tentative D call TRBD1 (5 bases). Germline CDR1 reads MNHEY; CDR2 reads SMNVEV (reference sequence). The CDR3 contains 14 residues. V was pared by 4 bases and J by 3 bases, with 10 bases between. The CDR3 coding sequence is TGTGCCAGCAGTTGGGGGTTTACCAATCAGCCCCAGCATTTT. Translation: CASSWGFTNQPQHF.